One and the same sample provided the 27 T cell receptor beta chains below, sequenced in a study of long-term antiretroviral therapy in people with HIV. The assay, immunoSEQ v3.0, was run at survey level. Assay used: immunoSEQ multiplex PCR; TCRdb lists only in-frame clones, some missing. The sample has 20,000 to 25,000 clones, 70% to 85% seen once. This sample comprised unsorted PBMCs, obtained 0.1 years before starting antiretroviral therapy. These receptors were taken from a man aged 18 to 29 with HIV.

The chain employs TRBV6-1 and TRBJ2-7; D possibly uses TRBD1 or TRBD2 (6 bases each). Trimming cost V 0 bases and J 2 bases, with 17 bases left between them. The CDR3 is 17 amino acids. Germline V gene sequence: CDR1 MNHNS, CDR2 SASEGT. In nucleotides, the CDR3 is TGTGCCAGCAGTGAAGCCGGTATGACGGGGGCCCCCTACGAGCAGTACTTC. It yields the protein CASSEAGMTGAPYEQYF.

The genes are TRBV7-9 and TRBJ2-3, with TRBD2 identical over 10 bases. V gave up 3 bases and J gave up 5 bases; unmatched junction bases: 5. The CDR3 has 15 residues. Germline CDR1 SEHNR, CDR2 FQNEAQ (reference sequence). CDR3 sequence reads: CASSFTSGIVDTQYF. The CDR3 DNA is TGTGCCAGCAGCTTTACTAGCGGGATCGTAGATACGCAGTATTTT. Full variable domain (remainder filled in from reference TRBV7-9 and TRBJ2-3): DTGVSQNPRHKITKRGQNVTFRCDPISEHNRLYWYRQTLGQGPEFLTYFQNEAQLEKSRLLSDRFSAERPKGSFSTLEIQRTEQGDSAMYLCASSFTSGIVDTQYFGPGTRLTVL.

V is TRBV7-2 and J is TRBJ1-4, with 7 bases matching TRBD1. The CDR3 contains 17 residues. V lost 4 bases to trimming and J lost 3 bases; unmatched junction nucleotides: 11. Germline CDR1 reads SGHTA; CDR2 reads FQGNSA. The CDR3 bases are TGTGCCAGCAGCTCAGGGGGGCTGGGAGCACCTAATGAAAAACTGTTTTTT. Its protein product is CASSSGGLGAPNEKLFF.

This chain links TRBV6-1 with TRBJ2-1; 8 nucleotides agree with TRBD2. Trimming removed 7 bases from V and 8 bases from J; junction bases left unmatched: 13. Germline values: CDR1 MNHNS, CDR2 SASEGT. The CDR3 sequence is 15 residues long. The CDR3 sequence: CASISGGLGVDEQFF. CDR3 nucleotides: TGTGCCAGCATATCTGGGGGACTAGGTGTGGATGAGCAGTTCTTC.

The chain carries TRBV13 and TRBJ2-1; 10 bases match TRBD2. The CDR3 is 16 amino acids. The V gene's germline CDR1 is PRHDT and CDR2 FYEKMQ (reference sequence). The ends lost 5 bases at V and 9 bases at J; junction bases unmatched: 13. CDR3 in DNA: TGTGCCAGCAGCCTACGGACTAGCGGCACGTCGGGTGAGCAGTTCTTC. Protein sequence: CASSLRTSGTSGEQFF.

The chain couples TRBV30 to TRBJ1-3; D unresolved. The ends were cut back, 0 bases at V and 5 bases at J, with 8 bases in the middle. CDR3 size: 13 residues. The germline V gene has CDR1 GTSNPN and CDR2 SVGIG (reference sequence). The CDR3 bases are TGTGCCTGGAGTGTAAACGGTAGAAACACCATATATTTT. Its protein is CAWSVNGRNTIYF. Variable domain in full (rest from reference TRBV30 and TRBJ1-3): SQTIHQWPATLVQPVGSPLSLECTVEGTSNPNLYWYRQAAGRGLQLLFYSVGIGQISSEVPQNLSASRPQDRQFILSSKKLLLSDSGFYLCAWSVNGRNTIYFGEGSWLTVV.

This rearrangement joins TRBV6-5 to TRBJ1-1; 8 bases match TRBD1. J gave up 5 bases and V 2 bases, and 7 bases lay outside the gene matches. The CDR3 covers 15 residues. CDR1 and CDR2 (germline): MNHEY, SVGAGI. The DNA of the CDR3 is TGTGCCAGCAGTTACATCAGGGGGCTGGGAACTGAAGCTTTCTTT. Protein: CASSYIRGLGTEAFF.

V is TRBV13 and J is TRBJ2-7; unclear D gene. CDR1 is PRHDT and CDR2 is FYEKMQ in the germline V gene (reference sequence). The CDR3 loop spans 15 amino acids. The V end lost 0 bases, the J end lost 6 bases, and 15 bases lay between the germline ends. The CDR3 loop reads CASSLGLLRASEQYF. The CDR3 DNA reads TGTGCCAGCAGCTTAGGCCTTCTAAGGGCCTCCGAGCAGTACTTC.

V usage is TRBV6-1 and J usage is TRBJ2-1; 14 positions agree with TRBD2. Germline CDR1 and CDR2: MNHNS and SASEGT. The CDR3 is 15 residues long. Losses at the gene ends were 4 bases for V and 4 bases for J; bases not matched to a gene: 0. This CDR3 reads CASSGLAGGYNEQFF. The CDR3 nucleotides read TGTGCCAGCAGTGGACTAGCGGGGGGGTACAATGAGCAGTTCTTC.

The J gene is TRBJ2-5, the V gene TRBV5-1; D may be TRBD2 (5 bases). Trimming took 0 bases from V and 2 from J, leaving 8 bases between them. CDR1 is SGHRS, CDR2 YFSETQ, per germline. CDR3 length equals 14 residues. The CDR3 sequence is CASSLAGKQETQYF. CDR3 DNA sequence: TGCGCCAGCAGCTTGGCGGGGAAACAAGAGACCCAGTACTTC.

CDR3 DNA: TGTGCCAGCAGCTTACCAGGGGGCTATGGCTACACCTTC. Its translation: CASSLPGGYGYTF. V usage is TRBV7-7 and J usage is TRBJ1-2; 7 bases match TRBD1. From germline, CDR1 is SSHAT and CDR2 FNYEAQ (reference sequence). V lost 2 bases to trimming and J lost 4 bases; unmatched junction nucleotides: 1. This CDR3 spans 13 amino acids.

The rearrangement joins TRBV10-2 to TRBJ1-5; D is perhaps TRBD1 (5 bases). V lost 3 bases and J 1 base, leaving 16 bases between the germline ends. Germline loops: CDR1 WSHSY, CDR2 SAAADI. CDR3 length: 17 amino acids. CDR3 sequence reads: CASSDGGQRLSNQPQHF. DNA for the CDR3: TGCGCCAGCAGTGATGGGGGTCAGAGATTGAGCAATCAGCCCCAGCATTTT.

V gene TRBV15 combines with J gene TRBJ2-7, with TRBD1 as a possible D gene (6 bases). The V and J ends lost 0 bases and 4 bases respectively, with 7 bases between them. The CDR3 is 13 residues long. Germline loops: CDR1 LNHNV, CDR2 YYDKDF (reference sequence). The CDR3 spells CATSRERGYEQYF. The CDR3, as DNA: TGTGCCACCAGCAGAGAGAGGGGGTACGAGCAGTACTTC.

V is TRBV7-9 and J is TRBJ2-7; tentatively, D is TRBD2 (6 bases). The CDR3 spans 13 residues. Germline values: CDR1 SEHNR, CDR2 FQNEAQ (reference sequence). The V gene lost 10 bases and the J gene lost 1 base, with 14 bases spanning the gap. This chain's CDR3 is CATREVESYEQYF. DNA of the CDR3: TGTGCCACCAGGGAGGTGGAATCCTACGAGCAGTACTTC.

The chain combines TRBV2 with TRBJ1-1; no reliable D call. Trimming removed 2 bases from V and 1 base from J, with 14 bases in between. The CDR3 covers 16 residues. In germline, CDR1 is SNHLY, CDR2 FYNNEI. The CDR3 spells CASSESVVGQNTEAFF. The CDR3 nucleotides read TGTGCCAGCAGTGAATCGGTGGTAGGTCAGAACACTGAAGCTTTCTTT.

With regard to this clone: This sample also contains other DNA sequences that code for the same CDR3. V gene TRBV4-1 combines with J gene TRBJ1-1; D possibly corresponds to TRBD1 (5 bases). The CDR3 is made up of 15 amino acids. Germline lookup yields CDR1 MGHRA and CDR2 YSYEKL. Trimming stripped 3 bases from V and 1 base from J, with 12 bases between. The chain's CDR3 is CASSQGGPSNTEAFF. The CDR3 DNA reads TGCGCCAGCAGCCAGGGGGGACCGTCGAACACTGAAGCTTTCTTT.

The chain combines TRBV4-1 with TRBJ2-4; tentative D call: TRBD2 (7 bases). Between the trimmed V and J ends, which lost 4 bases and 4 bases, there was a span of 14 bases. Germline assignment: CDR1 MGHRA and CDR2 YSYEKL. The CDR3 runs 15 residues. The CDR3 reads CASSPQGGGKNIQYF. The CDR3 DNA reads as TGCGCCAGCAGCCCTCAAGGGGGGGGGAAAAACATTCAGTACTTC.

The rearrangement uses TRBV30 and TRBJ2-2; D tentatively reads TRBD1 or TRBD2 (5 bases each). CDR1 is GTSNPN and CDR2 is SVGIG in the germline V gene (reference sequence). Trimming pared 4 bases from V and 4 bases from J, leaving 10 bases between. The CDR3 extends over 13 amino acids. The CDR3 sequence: CAWTYGGTGELFF. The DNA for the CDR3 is TGTGCCTGGACTTATGGGGGCACCGGGGAGCTGTTTTTT.

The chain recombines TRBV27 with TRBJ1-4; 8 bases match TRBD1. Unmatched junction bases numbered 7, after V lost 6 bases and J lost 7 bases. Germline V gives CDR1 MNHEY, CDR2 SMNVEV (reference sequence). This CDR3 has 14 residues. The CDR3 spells CASRRTGTPEKLFF. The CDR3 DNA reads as TGTGCCAGCAGGCGGACAGGGACACCTGAAAAACTGTTTTTT.

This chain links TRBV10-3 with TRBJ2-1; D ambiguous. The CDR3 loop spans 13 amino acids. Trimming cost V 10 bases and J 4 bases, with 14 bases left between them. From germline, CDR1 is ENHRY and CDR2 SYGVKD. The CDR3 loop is CASSPDQYNEQFF. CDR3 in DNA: TGTGCCAGCAGCCCTGACCAGTACAATGAGCAGTTCTTC.

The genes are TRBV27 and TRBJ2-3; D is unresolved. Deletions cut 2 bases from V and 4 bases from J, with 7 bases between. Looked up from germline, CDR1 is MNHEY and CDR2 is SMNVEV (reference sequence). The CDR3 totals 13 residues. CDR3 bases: TGTGCCAGCAGTTTAATAGGGTCAGATACGCAGTATTTT. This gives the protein CASSLIGSDTQYF.

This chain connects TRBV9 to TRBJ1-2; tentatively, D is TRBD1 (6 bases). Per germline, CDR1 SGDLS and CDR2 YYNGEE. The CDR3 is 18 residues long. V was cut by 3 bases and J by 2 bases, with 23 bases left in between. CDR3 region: CASSAPGGHHSRNYGYTF. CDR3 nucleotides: TGTGCCAGCAGCGCCCCCGGGGGCCACCACTCTCGCAACTATGGCTACACCTTC.

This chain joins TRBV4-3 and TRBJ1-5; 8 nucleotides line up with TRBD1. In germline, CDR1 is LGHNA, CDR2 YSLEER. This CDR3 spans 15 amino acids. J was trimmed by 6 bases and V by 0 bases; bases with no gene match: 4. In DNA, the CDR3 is TGCGCCAGCAGCCAAGACACAGGGGGGCTTCAGCCCCAGCATTTT. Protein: CASSQDTGGLQPQHF.

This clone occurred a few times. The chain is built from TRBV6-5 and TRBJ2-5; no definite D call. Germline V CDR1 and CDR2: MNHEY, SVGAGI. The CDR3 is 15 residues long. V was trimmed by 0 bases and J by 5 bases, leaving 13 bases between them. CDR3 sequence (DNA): TGTGCCAGCAGTTACTCAATAGGGATAGGGGAGACCCAGTACTTC. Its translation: CASSYSIGIGETQYF.

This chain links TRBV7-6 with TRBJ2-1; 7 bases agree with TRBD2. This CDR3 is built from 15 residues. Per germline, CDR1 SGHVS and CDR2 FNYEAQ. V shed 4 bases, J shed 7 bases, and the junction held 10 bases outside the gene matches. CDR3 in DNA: TGTGCCAGCAGCTCCACGGGAAGCGGGATAAATGAGCAGTTCTTC. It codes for CASSSTGSGINEQFF.

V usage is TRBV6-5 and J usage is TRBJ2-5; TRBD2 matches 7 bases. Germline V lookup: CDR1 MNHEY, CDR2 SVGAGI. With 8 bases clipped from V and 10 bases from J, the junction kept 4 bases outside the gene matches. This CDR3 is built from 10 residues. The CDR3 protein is CASGGEDQYF. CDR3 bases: TGTGCCAGCGGGGGGGAGGACCAGTACTTC.

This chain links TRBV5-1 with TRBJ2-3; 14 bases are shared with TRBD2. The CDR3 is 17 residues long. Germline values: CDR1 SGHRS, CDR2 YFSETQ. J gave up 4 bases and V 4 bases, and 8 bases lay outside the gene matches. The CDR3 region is CASSTTGTSGSSDTQYF. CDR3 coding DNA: TGCGCCAGCAGCACAACCGGGACTAGCGGGAGTTCAGATACGCAGTATTTT.